The present T cell receptor (beta chain) was sequenced within a study of shared clonotypes between healthy human individuals. TCRdb's table, derived via immunoSEQ multiplex PCR, lists solely in-frame clones and lacks some. This table has some 550,000 clones, less than 98% appearing once. The CDR3 spans 13 residues. CDR1 and CDR2 (germline): SQVTM, ANQGSEA. A remark on this clone: One junction end disagrees with the germline gene, perhaps due to a read error.

The sequence derives from a woman aged 25 to 45 in good health. The chain joins TRBV29-1 to TRBJ2-5; TRBD2 matches at 12 bases. Sequences were obtained from naive CD4+ T cells sorted from blood. Subset given: CD45RA+ positively selected. DNA for the CDR3: TGCAGCGTTGCATCGGGACTAGCGGGTTGGGTGGACTTC. Its protein product is CSVASGLAGWVDF.